These 26 T cell receptor beta chains share one sample of origin, sequenced in a study of blood T cell repertoires in COVID-19. Clones were read by immunoSEQ multiplex PCR, and TCRdb kept only the in-frame ones, dropping some. There are 400,000 or so clones in the sample; 88% occur only once, and more than 2% lies in the top ten. The specimen was PBMCs or T cells enriched from blood (not recorded which). Receptor source: a middle-aged woman with acute COVID-19.

V gene TRBV6-5 combines with J gene TRBJ2-1; 7 bases fit TRBD2. Germline assignment: CDR1 MNHEY and CDR2 SVGAGI. There are 11 residues in the CDR3. The V gene end was trimmed by 8 bases and the J gene end by 10 bases; junction bases not matched to a gene: 5. CDR3: CASWGGEEQFF. Here the CDR3 DNA reads TGTGCCAGCTGGGGGGGGGAGGAGCAGTTCTTC.

J is TRBJ2-3 and V is TRBV2; weak D call: TRBD1 (6 bases). Germline CDR1 SNHLY, CDR2 FYNNEI. This CDR3 has 12 amino acids. V lost 8 bases to trimming and J lost 2 bases, with 8 bases between them. The CDR3 loop is CASGGDTDTQYF. The CDR3 DNA sequence: TGTGCCAGCGGGGGCGACACAGATACGCAGTATTTT. Full variable domain (outside the CDR3, taken from reference TRBV2 and TRBJ2-3): EPEVTQTPSHQVTQMGQEVILRCVPISNHLYFYWYRQILGQKVEFLVSFYNNEISEKSEIFDDQFSVERPDGSNFTLKIRSTKLEDSAMYFCASGGDTDTQYFGPGTRLTVL.

The genes are TRBV5-5 and TRBJ1-1; 11 nucleotides agree with TRBD1. The CDR3 runs 16 residues. Germline V gives CDR1 SGHKS, CDR2 YYEKEE (reference sequence). V shed 4 bases, J shed 0 bases, and the junction held 5 bases outside the gene matches. The CDR3 reads CASSGGQGVLNTEAFF. In DNA form, the CDR3 reads TGTGCCAGCAGCGGGGGACAGGGGGTCTTGAACACTGAAGCTTTCTTT.

The chain recombines TRBV19 with TRBJ2-7; 10 bases are shared with TRBD1. Germline V gene lookup returns CDR1 LNHDA and CDR2 SQIVND (reference sequence). V lost 3 bases and J lost 3; bases outside the gene matches: 5. The CDR3 has 15 residues. The DNA for the CDR3 is TGTGCCAGTAGTATCGGGACAGGGGCCGGCTACGAGCAGTACTTC. Amino acids: CASSIGTGAGYEQYF.

The chain carries TRBV19 and TRBJ1-2; 7 nucleotides line up with TRBD1. Per germline, CDR1 LNHDA and CDR2 SQIVND (reference sequence). Losses at the gene ends were 9 bases for V and 1 base for J; bases not matched to a gene: 17. This CDR3 is built from 17 residues. DNA for the CDR3: TGTGCCAGCCGGGGACCCGACAGGGCCCCTTTTAACTATGGCTACACCTTC. Protein: CASRGPDRAPFNYGYTF.

The V gene is TRBV6-5, the J gene TRBJ2-2; 8 nucleotides line up with TRBD1. V gave up 8 bases and J gave up 6 bases; unmatched junction bases: 5. Germline CDR1 and CDR2: MNHEY and SVGAGI. This CDR3 comprises 13 residues. The CDR3 nucleotides are TGTGCCAGCCAGGGACAGGTAGCCGGGGAGCTGTTTTTT. Protein: CASQGQVAGELFF.

This clone was seen more than once but under ten times. The chain joins TRBV7-6 to TRBJ1-4; TRBD1 matches 8 bases. The length of the CDR3 is 15 residues. Per germline, CDR1 SGHVS and CDR2 FNYEAQ. Losses at the gene ends were 5 bases for V and 3 bases for J; bases not matched to a gene: 5. The CDR3 bases are TGTGCCAGCAGCCCCCTACAGGGGGCTAATGAAAAACTGTTTTTT. Its protein product is CASSPLQGANEKLFF. The full variable domain, with the rest looked up from reference TRBV7-6 and TRBJ1-4, is GAGVSQSPRYKVTKRGQDVALRCDPISGHVSLYWYRQALGQGPEFLTYFNYEAQQDKSGLPNDRFSAERPEGSISTLTIQRTEQRDSAMYRCASSPLQGANEKLFFGSGTQLSVL.

This clone has only a few counts. The gene calls are TRBV6-5 and TRBJ1-1; D not resolved. CDR3 length equals 13 residues. Germline V gene sequence: CDR1 MNHEY, CDR2 SVGAGI. V was shortened by 7 bases and J by 0 bases, with 9 bases between the two germline ends. CDR3 DNA sequence: TGTGCCAGCAAGGAGGGCATGAACACTGAAGCTTTCTTT. Translated, it gives CASKEGMNTEAFF.

J is TRBJ1-6 and V is TRBV10-3, with a possible D match to TRBD1 (6 bases). From germline, CDR1 is ENHRY and CDR2 SYGVKD. The CDR3 consists of 16 residues. V shed 4 bases and J shed 2 bases, with 12 bases lying between them. CDR3 coding DNA: TGTGCCATCAGTGTTGACAGGTTCGCCTATAATTCACCCCTCCACTTT. Translated: CAISVDRFAYNSPLHF.

The chain is built from TRBV6-5 and TRBJ1-2; 7 bases line up with TRBD1. Germline CDR1 reads MNHEY; CDR2 reads SVGAGI. V shed 7 bases, J shed 1 base, and the junction held 3 bases outside the gene matches. This CDR3 spans 13 amino acids. The CDR3 spells CASTRDSNYGYTF. CDR3 sequence (DNA): TGTGCCAGCACCCGGGACAGTAACTATGGCTACACCTTC.

V and J are TRBV13 and TRBJ1-1; the D is unclear. Trimming stripped 6 bases from V and 1 base from J, with 18 bases between. The CDR3 has 16 residues. Germline values: CDR1 PRHDT, CDR2 FYEKMQ (reference sequence). The CDR3 coding sequence is TGTGCCAGCAGAAGGCCCTTTCGGGAAAAGAACACTGAAGCTTTCTTT. It encodes CASRRPFREKNTEAFF.

The chain combines TRBV4-1 with TRBJ1-4; weak D call: TRBD1 (5 bases). Germline CDR1 and CDR2: MGHRA and YSYEKL. Trimming cost V 0 bases and J 8 bases, with 19 bases left between them. The CDR3 is made up of 17 amino acids. As DNA, the CDR3 is TGCGCCAGCAGCCAAGATCGCGACGGGGGTATGTTCGAAAAACTGTTTTTT. It codes for CASSQDRDGGMFEKLFF.

The chain is built from TRBV7-8 and TRBJ1-1, with a possible D match to TRBD1 (5 bases). CDR1 SGHVS and CDR2 FQNEAQ come from the germline V gene. CDR3 length: 14 amino acids. V lost 1 base to trimming and J lost 3 bases, with 9 bases between them. CDR3 nucleotide sequence: TGTGCCAGCAGCTTAGGGAGGGGTTACACTGAAGCTTTCTTT. Translated: CASSLGRGYTEAFF.

This clone has just one count. The CDR3 sequence: CASSSGTGGDEQYF. The CDR3, as DNA: TGTGCCAGCAGTTCCGGGACAGGGGGAGACGAGCAGTACTTC. The V gene is TRBV5-8, the J gene TRBJ2-7; 11 nucleotides agree with TRBD1. The ends lost 5 bases at V and 5 bases at J; junction bases unmatched: 6. The CDR3 is made up of 14 amino acids. Germline V gives CDR1 SGHTS, CDR2 YDEGEE.

CDR3: CASSERQGNGYTF. CDR3 nucleotide sequence: TGTGCCAGCAGTGAGCGACAGGGGAATGGCTACACCTTC. The J gene is TRBJ1-2, the V gene TRBV25-1; 8 nucleotides match TRBD1. This CDR3 spans 13 amino acids. CDR1 is MGHDK and CDR2 is SYGVNS in the germline V gene. The ends lost 3 bases at V and 6 bases at J; junction bases unmatched: 3.

The rearrangement joins TRBV19 to TRBJ1-6, with 10 bases aligning to TRBD1. Germline loops: CDR1 LNHDA, CDR2 SQIVND (reference sequence). The CDR3 loop spans 13 amino acids. The trim removed 9 bases at V and 8 bases at J, leaving 4 bases unmatched. The CDR3, as DNA: TGTGCCAGCAAAGGACAGGGGGATTCACCCCTCCACTTT. Protein: CASKGQGDSPLHF.

V usage is TRBV7-2 and J usage is TRBJ1-4; perhaps TRBD1 as D (5 bases). Germline CDR1 and CDR2: SGHTA and FQGNSA. The CDR3 sequence is 15 residues long. Trimming cost V 3 bases and J 0 bases, with 8 bases left between them. As DNA, the CDR3 is TGTGCCAGCAGCTTTGACAGAGCAACTAATGAAAAACTGTTTTTT. Protein product: CASSFDRATNEKLFF.

This clone was counted a few times. The chain employs TRBV28 and TRBJ1-5; D may be TRBD1 (5 bases). Looked up from germline, CDR1 is MDHEN and CDR2 is SYDVKM. This CDR3 has 16 residues. Trimming cost V 3 bases and J 3 bases, with 15 bases left between them. CDR3 nucleotides: TGTGCCAGCAGTTTTCGAAGGGGTTCCTTCAATCAGCCCCAGCATTTT. Encoded protein: CASSFRRGSFNQPQHF.

The V gene is TRBV29-1, the J gene TRBJ2-3, with 13 nucleotides matching TRBD2. After removal of 3 bases from V and 5 bases from J, the junction contained 5 bases not matched to a gene. The CDR3 has 15 residues. Germline V lookup: CDR1 SQVTM, CDR2 ANQGSEA. The CDR3 loop is CSVEKLAGGQDTQYF. CDR3 DNA sequence: TGCAGCGTTGAGAAACTAGCGGGGGGGCAAGATACGCAGTATTTT.

This chain connects TRBV29-1 to TRBJ2-7; weak D call: TRBD1 (7 bases). V lost 1 base and J 1 base, leaving 14 bases between the germline ends. The CDR3 covers 15 residues. The germline CDR1 and CDR2 sequences are SQVTM and ANQGSEA. The CDR3 DNA is TGCAGCGTTGAAGGAGGGGGCGCGGGGTCCTACGAGCAGTACTTC. It is translated as CSVEGGGAGSYEQYF.

This chain connects TRBV2 to TRBJ1-2; 10 bases are a match to TRBD1. J was trimmed by 8 bases and V by 7 bases; bases with no gene match: 4. Germline V gene data show CDR1 as SNHLY and CDR2 as FYNNEI. This CDR3 spans 12 amino acids. Here the CDR3 reads CASIGDRGGYTF. The CDR3 DNA reads as TGTGCCAGCATTGGGGACAGGGGAGGCTACACCTTC.

CDR3 bases: TGTGCCAGCAGCCCTCCCGGGACAGGAAACACCATATATTTT. It codes for CASSPPGTGNTIYF. The chain has TRBV7-9 and TRBJ1-3; tentatively, D is TRBD1 (6 bases). Trimming removed 5 bases from V and 4 bases from J, with 12 bases in between. Per the germline V gene, CDR1 is SEHNR and CDR2 is FQNEAQ (reference sequence). The CDR3 has 14 amino acids.

The chain recombines TRBV15 with TRBJ2-7; maybe TRBD1 (5 bases). CDR3 length: 14 residues. The V gene's germline CDR1 is LNHNV and CDR2 YYDKDF (reference sequence). V was pared by 3 bases and J by 4 bases, with 13 bases between. As DNA, the CDR3 is TGTGCCACCAGCAGCTTTGGGGCGGTTTACGAGCAGTACTTC. This encodes CATSSFGAVYEQYF.

The gene calls are TRBV21-1 and TRBJ1-5. TRBV21-1 is a documented pseudogene. The CDR3 has 16 residues. The CDR3, as DNA: TGTGCCAGCAGCTTGGTTAGGGAGGTTCGCAATCAGCCCCAGCATTTT. It is translated as CASSLVREVRNQPQHF.

The chain is built from TRBV29-1 and TRBJ1-1; D may be TRBD1 (6 bases). The CDR3 totals 11 residues. From germline, CDR1 is SQVTM and CDR2 ANQGSEA. CDR3 sequence reads: CSAGAATEAFF. Written as DNA, the CDR3 is TGCAGTGCAGGGGCCGCCACTGAAGCTTTCTTT. Filled out from reference TRBV29-1 and TRBJ1-1, the complete variable domain reads SAVISQKPSRDICQRGTSLTIQCQVDSQVTMMFWYRQQPGQSLTLIATANQGSEATYESGFVIDKFPISRPNLTFSTLTVSNMSPEDSSIYLCSAGAATEAFFGQGTRLTVV.

The chain couples TRBV18 to TRBJ1-1; D not resolved. Germline V lookup: CDR1 KGHSH, CDR2 LQKENI. Trimming cost V 0 bases and J 7 bases, with 9 bases left between them. The CDR3 sequence is 13 residues long. The CDR3 DNA sequence: TGTGCCAGCTCACCACCGGTGTCACTTGAAGCTTTCTTT. It translates to CASSPPVSLEAFF.